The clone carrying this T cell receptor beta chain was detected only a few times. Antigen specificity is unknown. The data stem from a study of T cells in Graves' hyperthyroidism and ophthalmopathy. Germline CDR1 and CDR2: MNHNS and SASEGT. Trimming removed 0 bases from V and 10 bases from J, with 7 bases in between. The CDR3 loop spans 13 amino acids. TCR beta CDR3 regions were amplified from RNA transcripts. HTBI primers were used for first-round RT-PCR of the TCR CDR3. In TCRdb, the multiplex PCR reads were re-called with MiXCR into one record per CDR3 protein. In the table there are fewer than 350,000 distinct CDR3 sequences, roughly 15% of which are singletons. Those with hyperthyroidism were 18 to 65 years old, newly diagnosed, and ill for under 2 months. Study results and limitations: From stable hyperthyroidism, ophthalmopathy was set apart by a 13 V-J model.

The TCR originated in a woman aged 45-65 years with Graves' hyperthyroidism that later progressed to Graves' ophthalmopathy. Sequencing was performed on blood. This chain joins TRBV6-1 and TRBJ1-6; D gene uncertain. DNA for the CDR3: TGTGCCAGCAGTGAAGCTCTTAGATCACCCCTCCACTTT. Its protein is CASSEALRSPLHF.